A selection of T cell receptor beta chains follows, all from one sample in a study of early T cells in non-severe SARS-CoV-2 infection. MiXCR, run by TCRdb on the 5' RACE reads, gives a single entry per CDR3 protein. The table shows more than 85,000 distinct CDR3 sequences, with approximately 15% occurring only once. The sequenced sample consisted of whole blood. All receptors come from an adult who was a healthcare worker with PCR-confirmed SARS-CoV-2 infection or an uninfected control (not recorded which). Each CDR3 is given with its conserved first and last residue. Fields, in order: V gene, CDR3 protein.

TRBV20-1,CSGRGPGDTQYF
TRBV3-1,CASSQQGAVGYTF
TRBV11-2,CASSSTGGVLSYEQYF
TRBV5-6,CASSFRQGLSYEQYF
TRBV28,CASSLRGGNTEAFF
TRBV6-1,CASSEMTGNTEAFF
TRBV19,CASSLQRVGSGQPQHF
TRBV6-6,CASRGTDLFHEQYF
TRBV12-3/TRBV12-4,CASSLASTSAYYDYNEQFF
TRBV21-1,CASSTSSGISSGNQPQHF